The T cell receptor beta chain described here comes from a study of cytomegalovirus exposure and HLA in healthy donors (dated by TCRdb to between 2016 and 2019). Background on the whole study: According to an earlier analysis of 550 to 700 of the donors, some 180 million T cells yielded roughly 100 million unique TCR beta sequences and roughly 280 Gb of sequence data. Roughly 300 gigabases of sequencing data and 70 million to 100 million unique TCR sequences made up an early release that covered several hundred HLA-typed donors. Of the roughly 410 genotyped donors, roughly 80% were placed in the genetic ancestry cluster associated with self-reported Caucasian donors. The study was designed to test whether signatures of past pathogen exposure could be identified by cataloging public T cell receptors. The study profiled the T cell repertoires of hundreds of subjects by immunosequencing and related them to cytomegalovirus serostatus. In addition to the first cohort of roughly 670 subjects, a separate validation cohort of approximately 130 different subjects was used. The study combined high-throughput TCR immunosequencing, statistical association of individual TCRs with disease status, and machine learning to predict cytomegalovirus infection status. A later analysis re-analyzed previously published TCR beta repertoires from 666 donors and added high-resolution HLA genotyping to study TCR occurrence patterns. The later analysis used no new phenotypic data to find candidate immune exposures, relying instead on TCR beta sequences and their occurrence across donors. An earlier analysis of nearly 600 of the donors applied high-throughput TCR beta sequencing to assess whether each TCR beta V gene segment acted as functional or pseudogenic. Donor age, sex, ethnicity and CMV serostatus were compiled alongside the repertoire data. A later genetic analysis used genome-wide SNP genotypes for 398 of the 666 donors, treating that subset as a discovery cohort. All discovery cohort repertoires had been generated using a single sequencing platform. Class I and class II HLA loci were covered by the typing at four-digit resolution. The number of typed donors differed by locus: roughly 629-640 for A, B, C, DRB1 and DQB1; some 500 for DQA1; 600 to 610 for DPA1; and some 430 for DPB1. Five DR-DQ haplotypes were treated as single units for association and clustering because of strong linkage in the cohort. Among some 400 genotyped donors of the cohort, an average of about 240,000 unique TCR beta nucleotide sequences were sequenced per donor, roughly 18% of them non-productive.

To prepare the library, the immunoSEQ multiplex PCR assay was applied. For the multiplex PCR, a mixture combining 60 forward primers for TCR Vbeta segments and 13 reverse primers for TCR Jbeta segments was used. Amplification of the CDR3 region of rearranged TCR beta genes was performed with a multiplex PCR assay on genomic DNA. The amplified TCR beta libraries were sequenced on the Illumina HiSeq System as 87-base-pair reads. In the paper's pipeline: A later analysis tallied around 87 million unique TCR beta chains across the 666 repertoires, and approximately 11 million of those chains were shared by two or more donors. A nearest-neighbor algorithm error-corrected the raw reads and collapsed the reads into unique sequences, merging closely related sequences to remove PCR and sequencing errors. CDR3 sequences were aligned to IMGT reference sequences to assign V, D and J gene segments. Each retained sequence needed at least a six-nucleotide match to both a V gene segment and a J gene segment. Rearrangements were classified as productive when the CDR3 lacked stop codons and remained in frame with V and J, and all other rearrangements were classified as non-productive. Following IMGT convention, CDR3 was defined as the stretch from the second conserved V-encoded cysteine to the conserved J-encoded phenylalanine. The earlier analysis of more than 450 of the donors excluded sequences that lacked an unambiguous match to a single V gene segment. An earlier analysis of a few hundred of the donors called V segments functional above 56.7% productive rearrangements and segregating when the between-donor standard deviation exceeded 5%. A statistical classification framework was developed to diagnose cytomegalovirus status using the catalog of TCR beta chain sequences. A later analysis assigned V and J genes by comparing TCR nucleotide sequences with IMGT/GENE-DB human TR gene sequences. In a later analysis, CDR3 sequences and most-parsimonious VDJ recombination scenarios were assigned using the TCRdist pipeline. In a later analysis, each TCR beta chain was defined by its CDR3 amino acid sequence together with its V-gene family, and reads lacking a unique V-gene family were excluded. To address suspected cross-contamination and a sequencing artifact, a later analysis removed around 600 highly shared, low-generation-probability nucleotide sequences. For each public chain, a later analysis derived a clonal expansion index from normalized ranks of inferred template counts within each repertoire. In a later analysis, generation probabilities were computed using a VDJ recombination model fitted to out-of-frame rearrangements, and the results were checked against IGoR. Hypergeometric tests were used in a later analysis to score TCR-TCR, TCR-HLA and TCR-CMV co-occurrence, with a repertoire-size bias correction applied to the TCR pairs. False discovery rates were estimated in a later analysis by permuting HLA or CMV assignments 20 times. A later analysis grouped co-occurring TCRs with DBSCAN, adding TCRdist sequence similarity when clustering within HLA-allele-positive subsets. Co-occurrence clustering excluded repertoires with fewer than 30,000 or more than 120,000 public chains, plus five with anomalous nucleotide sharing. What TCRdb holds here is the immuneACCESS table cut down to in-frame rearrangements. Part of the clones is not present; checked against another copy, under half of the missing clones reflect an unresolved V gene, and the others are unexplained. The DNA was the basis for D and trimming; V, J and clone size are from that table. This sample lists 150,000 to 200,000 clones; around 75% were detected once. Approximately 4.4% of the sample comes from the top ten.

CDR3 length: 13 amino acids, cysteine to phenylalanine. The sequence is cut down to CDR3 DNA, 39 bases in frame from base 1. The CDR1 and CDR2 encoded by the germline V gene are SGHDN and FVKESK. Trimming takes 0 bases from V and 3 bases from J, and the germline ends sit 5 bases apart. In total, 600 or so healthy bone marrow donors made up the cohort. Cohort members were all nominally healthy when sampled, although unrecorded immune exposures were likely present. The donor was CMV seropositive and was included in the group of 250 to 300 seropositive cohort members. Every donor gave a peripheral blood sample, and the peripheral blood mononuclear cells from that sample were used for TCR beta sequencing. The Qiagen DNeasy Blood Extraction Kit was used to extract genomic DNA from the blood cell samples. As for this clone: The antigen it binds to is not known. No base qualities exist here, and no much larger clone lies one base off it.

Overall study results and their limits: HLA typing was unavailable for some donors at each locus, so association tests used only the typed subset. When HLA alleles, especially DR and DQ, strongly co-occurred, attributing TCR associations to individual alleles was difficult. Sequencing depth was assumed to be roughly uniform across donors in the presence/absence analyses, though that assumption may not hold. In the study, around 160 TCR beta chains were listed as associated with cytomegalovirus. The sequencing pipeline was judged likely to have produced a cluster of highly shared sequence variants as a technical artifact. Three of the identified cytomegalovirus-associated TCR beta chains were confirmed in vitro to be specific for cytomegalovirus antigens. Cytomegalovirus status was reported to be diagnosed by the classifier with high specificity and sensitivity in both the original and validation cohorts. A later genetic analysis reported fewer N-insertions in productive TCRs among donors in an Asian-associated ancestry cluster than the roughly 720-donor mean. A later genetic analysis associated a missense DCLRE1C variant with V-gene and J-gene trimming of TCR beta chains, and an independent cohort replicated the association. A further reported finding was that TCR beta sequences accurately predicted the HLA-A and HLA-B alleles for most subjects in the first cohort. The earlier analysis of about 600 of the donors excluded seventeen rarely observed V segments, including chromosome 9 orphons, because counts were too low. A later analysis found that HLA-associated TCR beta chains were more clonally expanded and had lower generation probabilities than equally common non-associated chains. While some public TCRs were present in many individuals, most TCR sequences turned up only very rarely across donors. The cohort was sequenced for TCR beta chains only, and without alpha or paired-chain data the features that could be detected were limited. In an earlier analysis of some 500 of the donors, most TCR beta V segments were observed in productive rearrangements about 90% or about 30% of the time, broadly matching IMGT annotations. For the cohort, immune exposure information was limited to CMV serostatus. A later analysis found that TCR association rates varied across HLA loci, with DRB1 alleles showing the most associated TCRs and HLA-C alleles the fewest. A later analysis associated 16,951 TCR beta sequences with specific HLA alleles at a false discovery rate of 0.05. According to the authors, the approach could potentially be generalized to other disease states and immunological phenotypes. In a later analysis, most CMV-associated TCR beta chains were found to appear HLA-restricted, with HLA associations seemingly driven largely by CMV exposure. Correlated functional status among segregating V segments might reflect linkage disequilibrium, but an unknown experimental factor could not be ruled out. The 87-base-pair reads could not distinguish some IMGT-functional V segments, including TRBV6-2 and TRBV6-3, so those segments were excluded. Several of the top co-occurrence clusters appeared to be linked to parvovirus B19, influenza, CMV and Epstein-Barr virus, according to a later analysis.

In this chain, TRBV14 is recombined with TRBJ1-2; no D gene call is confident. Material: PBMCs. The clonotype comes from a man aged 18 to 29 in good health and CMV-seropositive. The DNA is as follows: TGTGCCAGCAGCCAAGACGGAGACTATGGCTACACCTTC. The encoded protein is CASSQDGDYGYTF.